This T cell receptor beta chain was found in a study of blood T cell repertoires in COVID-19. About the study: Sample material is recorded as cDNA or gDNA derived from T cells, B-cell-depleted T cells, or PBMCs.

Only in-frame clones appear in the TCRdb table, and some are missing; sequencing was by immunoSEQ multiplex PCR. This sample has around 81,000 clones; approximately 80% occur once, and the top ten carry roughly 3.2%. CDR3 length equals 14 residues. The V gene's germline CDR1 is SGHTA and CDR2 FQGNSA. V was cut by 3 bases and J by 2 bases, with 9 bases left in between. The TCR sequence derives from a man aged 45-65 years with acute or convalescent COVID-19. Material for sequencing was peripheral blood. The rearrangement joins TRBV7-2 to TRBJ2-3, with D uncertain. The CDR3 region is CASSFPPSTDTQYF. The CDR3 nucleotides are TGTGCCAGCAGCTTCCCTCCTTCCACAGATACGCAGTATTTT.